Presented here are 13 T cell receptor beta chains from one specimen sequenced in a study of vaccination effects on CD4 cells after COVID-19. Using immunoSEQ multiplex PCR, the repertoire was profiled, and TCRdb retains in-frame clones only, with some absent. The data hold about 43,000 clones, with around 80% observed a single time. These TCRs' antigens remain unknown. Ahead of sequencing, the ViraFEST assay grew antigen-specific CD4+ T cells using viral peptide pools. CD4+ T cell isolation took place after approximately 11 days of culture. None of the vaccinated had previously contracted SARS-CoV-2, and their nucleocapsid antibodies tested negative. The material was CD4+ T cells from PBMCs cultured with SARS-CoV-2 spike peptides, obtained before COVID-19 vaccination. These receptors all stem from a human donor who received a COVID-19 vaccine.

The gene calls are TRBV24-1 and TRBJ2-3; tentatively, D is TRBD1 (6 bases). The CDR3 runs 14 residues. The V gene lost 0 bases and the J gene lost 3 bases, with 6 bases spanning the gap. CDR1 KGHDR and CDR2 SFDVKD come from the germline V gene. CDR3 sequence reads: CATSDLRGTDTQYF. CDR3 DNA sequence: TGTGCCACCAGTGATTTGAGGGGGACAGATACGCAGTATTTT.

This chain links TRBV5-4 with TRBJ2-3; weak D call: TRBD2 (7 bases). V lost 4 bases, J lost 4 bases, and 16 bases lay in between. CDR1 and CDR2 (germline): SGHNT, YYREEE (reference sequence). The CDR3 is 15 residues long. The CDR3 bases are TGTGCCAGCAGCCGTAAGGGGGGGATCTCAGATACGCAGTATTTT. Its protein is CASSRKGGISDTQYF. The entire variable domain, with the rest obtained from reference TRBV5-4 and TRBJ2-3, is as follows: ETGVTQSPTHLIKTRGQQVTLRCSSQSGHNTVSWYQQALGQGPQFIFQYYREEENGRGNFPPRFSGLQFPNYSSELNVNALELDDSALYLCASSRKGGISDTQYFGPGTRLTVL.

The chain uses TRBV25-1 and TRBJ2-3; D is unresolved. Trimming shortened V by 4 bases and J by 1 base, and 12 bases separated the two germline ends. Germline CDR1 is MGHDK and CDR2 is SYGVNS. The CDR3 spans 15 residues. The CDR3 nucleotides are TGTGCCAGCAGTGGGTCAAAGTCTCGCACAGATACGCAGTATTTT. Protein: CASSGSKSRTDTQYF.

V and J are TRBV29-1 and TRBJ2-3, with a possible D match to TRBD2 (6 bases). The CDR3 consists of 14 residues. The ends were cut back, 3 bases at V and 4 bases at J, with 14 bases in the middle. CDR1 is SQVTM and CDR2 is ANQGSEA in the germline V gene. The CDR3: CSVDAGWGADTQYF. The CDR3 nucleotides are TGCAGCGTTGACGCGGGGTGGGGGGCAGATACGCAGTATTTT.

The rearrangement uses TRBV7-3 and TRBJ2-1, with D unresolved. Deletions cut 5 bases from V and 9 bases from J, with 14 bases between. From germline, CDR1 is SGHTA and CDR2 FQGTGA. The CDR3 spans 13 residues. The CDR3 loop reads CASSRKHGSEQFF. The CDR3 coding sequence is TGTGCCAGCAGCCGGAAGCACGGCAGTGAGCAGTTCTTC.

The chain recombines TRBV7-8 with TRBJ2-7; TRBD1 might be the D (6 bases). There are 13 residues in the CDR3. V was cut by 6 bases and J by 3 bases, with 12 bases left in between. From germline, CDR1 is SGHVS and CDR2 FQNEAQ. CDR3 amino acids: CASSRGHDYEQYV. As DNA, the CDR3 is TGTGCCAGCAGTAGGGGACACGACTACGAGCAGTACGTC.

This sequence joins TRBV18 and TRBJ1-5; D unclear. The CDR3 loop spans 14 amino acids. V was trimmed by 4 bases and J by 8 bases, leaving 15 bases between them. Germline lookup yields CDR1 KGHSH and CDR2 LQKENI. CDR3 bases: TGTGCCAGCTCACACGGGGTAGAATGGGAGCCCCAGCATTTT. Amino acid sequence: CASSHGVEWEPQHF.

The chain links TRBV5-1 to TRBJ2-3, with D possibly TRBD2 on 7 matching bases. Trimming shortened V by 0 bases and J by 2 bases, and 13 bases separated the two germline ends. The CDR3 length is 16 residues. The germline CDR1 and CDR2 sequences are SGHRS and YFSETQ. This CDR3 is CASSLVGRGATDTQYF. The CDR3 region has the DNA TGCGCCAGCAGCTTGGTTGGCCGGGGGGCCACAGATACGCAGTATTTT.

This clone was counted between two and nine times. This chain connects TRBV7-9 to TRBJ1-1; D possibly corresponds to TRBD1 (5 bases). The germline CDR1 and CDR2 sequences are SEHNR and FQNEAQ (reference sequence). The length of the CDR3 is 14 residues. Trimming stripped 0 bases from V and 3 bases from J, with 8 bases between. CDR3 region: CASSLAGVDTEAFF. The CDR3 DNA follows: TGTGCCAGCAGCTTAGCAGGGGTCGACACTGAAGCTTTCTTT.

V is TRBV27 and J is TRBJ2-1; the match to TRBD1 covers 9 bases. The CDR3 spans 13 residues. Germline trimming cut 8 bases from V and 7 bases from J; bases unmatched to any gene: 6. Per the germline V gene, CDR1 is MNHEY and CDR2 is SMNVEV (reference sequence). CDR3: CASGDRVNNEQFF. CDR3 sequence (DNA): TGTGCCAGCGGGGACAGGGTTAATAATGAGCAGTTCTTC.

This clone was seen a few times. The chain combines TRBV30 with TRBJ1-2; D might be TRBD1 (5 bases). Germline V gene data show CDR1 as GTSNPN and CDR2 as SVGIG (reference sequence). The CDR3 covers 12 residues. Trimming took off 4 bases at V and 0 bases at J, with 6 bases between the two ends. The CDR3 bases are TGTGCCTGGACCAGGGCTAACTATGGCTACACCTTC. It specifies CAWTRANYGYTF.

This chain uses TRBV10-1 with TRBJ1-3; D may be TRBD1 (6 bases). CDR1 and CDR2 (germline): WNHNN, SYGVQD (reference sequence). The CDR3 extends over 22 amino acids. Trimming removed 6 bases from V and 0 bases from J, with 33 bases in between. The CDR3 nucleotides read TGCGCCAGCAGAGGGGTATTCGGGACATCCCGAATACCGCCTTACTCTGGAAACACCATATATTTT. Amino acid sequence: CASRGVFGTSRIPPYSGNTIYF.

This chain links TRBV7-9 with TRBJ1-1, with D perhaps matching TRBD1 (5 bases). V was shortened by 7 bases and J by 4 bases, with 16 bases between the two germline ends. This CDR3 is 14 amino acids long. CDR1 is SEHNR and CDR2 is FQNEAQ in the germline V gene (reference sequence). As DNA, the CDR3 is TGTGCCAGCATCCCAACGAATGGGGGCACTGAAGCTTTCTTT. It codes for CASIPTNGGTEAFF.